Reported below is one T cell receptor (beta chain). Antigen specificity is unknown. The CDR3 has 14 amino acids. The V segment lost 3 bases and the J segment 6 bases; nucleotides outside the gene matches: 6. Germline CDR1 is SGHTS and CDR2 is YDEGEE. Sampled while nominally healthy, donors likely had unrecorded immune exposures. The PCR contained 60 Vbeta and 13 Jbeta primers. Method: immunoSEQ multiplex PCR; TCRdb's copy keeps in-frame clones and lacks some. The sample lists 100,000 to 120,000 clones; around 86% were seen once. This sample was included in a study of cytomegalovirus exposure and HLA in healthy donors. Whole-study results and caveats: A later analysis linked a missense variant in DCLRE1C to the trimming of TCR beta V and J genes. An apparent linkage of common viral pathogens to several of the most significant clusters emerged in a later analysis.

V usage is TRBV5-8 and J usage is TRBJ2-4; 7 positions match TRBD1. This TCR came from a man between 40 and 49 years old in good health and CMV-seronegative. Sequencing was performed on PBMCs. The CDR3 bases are TGTGCCAGCAGCTCCGGGACAGTGCCAAACATTCAGTACTTC. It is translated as CASSSGTVPNIQYF.